This T cell receptor (beta chain) was captured by sequencing in a study of Graves' ophthalmopathy and Graves' hyperthyroidism. Among the exclusions were patients with other autoimmune diseases, uncontrolled infections, pregnancy or lactation. RNA served as the template for amplifying TCR beta CDR3 regions. Scientists carried out first-round RT-PCR using HTBI primers and then a second-round multiplex PCR. TCRdb itself ran the multiplex PCR reads through MiXCR, one entry per CDR3 protein. Of 600,000 to 700,000 distinct CDR3 sequences in the sample, about 40% are singletons; the top ten hold 3% to 4%. The study's findings and limits: Blood contained most expanded thyroid clonotypes exceeding 0.001 frequency.

The CDR3 is 14 amino acids. The ends were cut back, 4 bases at V and 2 bases at J, with 13 bases in the middle. From germline, CDR1 is SGHNT and CDR2 YYREEE (reference sequence). To note about this clonotype: The antigen is not known.

This receptor was taken from an adult man with Graves' ophthalmopathy. The chain couples TRBV5-4 to TRBJ2-7; maybe TRBD1 (6 bases). The sequenced sample was peripheral blood. The CDR3 bases are TGTGCCAGCAGCCCCGACAGGTTTACCTACGAGCAGTACTTC. It yields the protein CASSPDRFTYEQYF.